Below, 21 T cell receptor beta chains from the same sample are listed, as sequenced in a study of blood T cell repertoires in COVID-19. This table comes from immunoSEQ multiplex PCR, and its TCRdb copy is limited to in-frame clones, with some not included. Here the sample spans tens of thousands of clones, approximately 78% being singletons. The sequencing input was peripheral blood. These TCRs come from a human donor in a cohort sampled during active COVID-19.

On this clone: A junction end diverges from the germline sequence, so it may reflect a read error. The chain couples TRBV7-7 to TRBJ2-2; 7 bases are shared with TRBD1. CDR3 length equals 15 residues. The germline V gene has CDR1 SSHAT and CDR2 FNYEAQ (reference sequence). The CDR3 is CASSLATGASGELFF. Here the CDR3 DNA reads TGTGCTAGCAGCTTAGCTACAGGGGCGAGCGGGGAGCTGTTTTTT.

V usage is TRBV14 and J usage is TRBJ2-7; a weak D match, TRBD1 (5 bases). The germline CDR1 and CDR2 sequences are SGHDN and FVKESK. V was pared by 3 bases and J by 1 base, with 19 bases between. CDR3 size: 17 residues. CDR3 protein: CASSHLSLGLGSYEQYF. DNA for the CDR3: TGTGCCAGCAGCCATCTATCCTTGGGGCTAGGGTCCTACGAGCAGTACTTC.

The chain carries TRBV7-9 and TRBJ1-6; no clear D gene. Germline V CDR1 and CDR2: SEHNR, FQNEAQ (reference sequence). The CDR3 sequence is 16 residues long. With 5 bases removed from V and 6 bases from J, the gap between germline ends came to 17 bases. CDR3 coding DNA: TGTGCCAGCAGCCACGGGATGGGGTTTTCTAATTCACCCCTCCACTTT. It yields the protein CASSHGMGFSNSPLHF. The complete variable domain, with remaining parts taken from reference TRBV7-9 and TRBJ1-6, reads DTGVSQNPRHKITKRGQNVTFRCDPISEHNRLYWYRQTLGQGPEFLTYFQNEAQLEKSRLLSDRFSAERPKGSFSTLEIQRTEQGDSAMYLCASSHGMGFSNSPLHFGNGTRLTVT.

V and J are TRBV7-9 and TRBJ2-3; tentatively, D is TRBD2 (7 bases). Germline V lookup: CDR1 SEHNR, CDR2 FQNEAQ (reference sequence). Trimming removed 2 bases at V and 6 bases at J, with 21 bases between. This CDR3 is built from 17 residues. The CDR3 loop is CASSLRGAGRFKDTQYF. As DNA, the CDR3 is TGTGCCAGCAGCTTAAGGGGGGCCGGGAGGTTTAAGGATACGCAGTATTTT.

This clone was seen a single time. V and J are TRBV6-5 and TRBJ1-5; D unresolved. Germline V gives CDR1 MNHEY, CDR2 SVGAGI. The CDR3 length is 13 residues. The V gene lost 6 bases and the J gene lost 6 bases, with 12 bases spanning the gap. For the CDR3, the DNA is TGTGCCAGCAGCCCGACCGCGGGTCAGCCCCAGCATTTT. Translation gives CASSPTAGQPQHF.

V and J are TRBV5-1 and TRBJ1-2, with D possibly being TRBD1 (6 bases). The CDR3 is 13 residues long. Trimming took 0 bases from V and 6 from J, leaving 9 bases between them. Germline V gives CDR1 SGHRS, CDR2 YFSETQ. In DNA form, the CDR3 reads TGCGCCAGCAGCTTGGCCTCAGGGGATGGCTACACCTTC. This gives the protein CASSLASGDGYTF.

V is TRBV18 and J is TRBJ1-5; 7 bases align to TRBD1. V was pared by 5 bases and J by 3 bases, with 1 base of the junction left unmatched. The germline CDR1 and CDR2 sequences are KGHSH and LQKENI. The CDR3 sequence is 13 residues long. The CDR3 nucleotides are TGTGCCAGCTCAGGACAGGACAATCAGCCCCAGCATTTT. Its protein product is CASSGQDNQPQHF.

This chain uses TRBV5-1 with TRBJ1-1; 8 bases are a match to TRBD1. Germline V CDR1 and CDR2: SGHRS, YFSETQ. V dropped 0 bases and J dropped 6; count of bases not matched to a gene: 4. This CDR3 comprises 14 residues. CDR3 loop: CASSLVAGGSEAFF. The CDR3 nucleotides read TGCGCCAGCAGCTTGGTTGCAGGGGGCTCTGAAGCTTTCTTT.

The chain combines TRBV10-3 with TRBJ2-3; TRBD2 agrees at 9 bases. Germline V gives CDR1 ENHRY, CDR2 SYGVKD. With 3 bases clipped from V and 0 bases from J, the junction kept 7 bases outside the gene matches. The length of the CDR3 is 17 residues. CDR3: CAISDPGLAKSTDTQYF. Here the CDR3 DNA reads TGTGCCATCAGTGACCCAGGACTAGCGAAAAGCACAGATACGCAGTATTTT.

The rearrangement joins TRBV9 to TRBJ2-5; D is ambiguous. CDR3 length: 12 amino acids. Deletions cut 3 bases from V and 2 bases from J, with 5 bases between. Germline assignment: CDR1 SGDLS and CDR2 YYNGEE. The CDR3 sequence is CASSAHQETQYF. The CDR3 DNA reads TGTGCCAGCAGCGCCCATCAAGAGACCCAGTACTTC.

This clone was found a few times. The chain carries TRBV7-2 and TRBJ2-1; 9 bases are shared with TRBD2. The germline gives CDR1 SGHTA, CDR2 FQGNSA. CDR3 length: 15 residues. V lost 7 bases to trimming and J lost 4 bases; unmatched junction nucleotides: 8. The CDR3 region is CASNKLAGAYNEQFF. For the CDR3, the DNA is TGTGCCAGCAACAAACTAGCGGGCGCGTACAATGAGCAGTTCTTC.

The rearrangement joins TRBV6-2 or TRBV6-3 to TRBJ2-7, with TRBD2 identical over 9 bases. This CDR3 comprises 16 residues. The ends lost 0 bases at V and 4 bases at J; junction bases unmatched: 7. Germline V lookup: CDR1 MNHEY, CDR2 SVGEGT. The CDR3 protein is CASSYSGAGGLYEQYF. Written as DNA, the CDR3 is TGTGCCAGCAGTTACTCAGGAGCGGGGGGCCTTTACGAGCAGTACTTC.

J is TRBJ1-2 and V is TRBV18; 7 bases are a match to TRBD1. Trimming at V came to 5 bases and at J to 6 bases, leaving 9 bases not matched to a gene. Germline CDR1 and CDR2: KGHSH and LQKENI. CDR3 size: 14 residues. CDR3 loop: CASSSLQGIDGYTF. CDR3 sequence (DNA): TGTGCCAGCTCATCCCTACAGGGGATAGATGGCTACACCTTC.

The V and J genes are TRBV10-2 and TRBJ2-1; TRBD2 aligns across 8 bases. Germline lookup yields CDR1 WSHSY and CDR2 SAAADI. This CDR3 region has 16 residues. V shed 7 bases and J 2 bases; nucleotides not matched to a gene: 10. CDR3 protein: CASIGISGDTYNEQFF. CDR3 bases: TGCGCCAGCATAGGGATTAGCGGGGACACCTACAATGAGCAGTTCTTC.

This clone was detected once. The gene calls are TRBV5-8 and TRBJ2-7; D possibly corresponds to TRBD1 (6 bases). V was trimmed by 4 bases and J by 2 bases, leaving 13 bases between them. CDR1 and CDR2 from the germline V gene are SGHTS and YDEGEE. There are 14 residues in the CDR3. The CDR3 nucleotides are TGTGCCAGCAGCAGAGCAGGGGCCACCTACGAGCAGTACTTC. It codes for CASSRAGATYEQYF.

V gene TRBV2 combines with J gene TRBJ1-6; 8 bases fit TRBD1. The J segment lost 13 bases and the V segment lost 10 bases, leaving 9 bases of the junction unmatched. Per the germline V gene, CDR1 is SNHLY and CDR2 is FYNNEI. This CDR3 region has 12 residues. CDR3 residues: CATRQGKTPLHF. For the CDR3, the DNA is TGTGCCACCCGACAGGGGAAGACTCCCCTCCACTTT.

The V gene is TRBV7-2, the J gene TRBJ2-6; D is perhaps TRBD1 (5 bases). The V gene's germline CDR1 is SGHTA and CDR2 FQGNSA. V was cut by 0 bases and J by 1 base, with 10 bases left in between. The CDR3 contains 17 residues. The CDR3 is CASSLALGLSGANVLTF. CDR3 DNA sequence: TGTGCCAGCAGCTTAGCGCTGGGGCTATCTGGGGCCAACGTCCTGACTTTC.

The chain joins TRBV5-1 to TRBJ2-5; TRBD1 is a possible D gene (5 bases). V was cut by 4 bases and J by 4 bases, with 14 bases left in between. Germline CDR1 SGHRS, CDR2 YFSETQ. The CDR3 is 14 residues long. CDR3 in DNA: TGCGCCAGCAGCGCTCCAGGGCCAGGAGAGACCCAGTACTTC. Protein sequence: CASSAPGPGETQYF.

This clone was observed a single time. The gene calls are TRBV20-1 and TRBJ1-1; no reliable D call. CDR1 and CDR2 from the germline V gene are DFQATT and SNEGSKA (reference sequence). Trimming took off 0 bases at V and 11 bases at J, with 10 bases between the two ends. CDR3 length: 11 residues. The CDR3 loop reads CSAREEVEAFF. In nucleotides, the CDR3 is TGCAGTGCTAGAGAGGAGGTGGAGGCTTTCTTT.

The chain couples TRBV5-1 to TRBJ2-2; 7 nucleotides line up with TRBD1. The CDR3 contains 17 residues. Germline V gene data show CDR1 as SGHRS and CDR2 as YFSETQ. Trimming took 0 bases from V and 1 from J; bases not matched to a gene: 6. CDR3: CASSLGRGQMNTGELFF. The CDR3 coding sequence is TGCGCCAGCAGCTTGGGAAGGGGGCAGATGAACACCGGGGAGCTGTTTTTT.

The chain has TRBV9 and TRBJ2-5; D possibly corresponds to TRBD1 (6 bases). The CDR3 is made up of 13 amino acids. Between the trimmed V and J ends, which lost 3 bases and 5 bases, there was a span of 11 bases. CDR1 is SGDLS and CDR2 is YYNGEE in the germline V gene. The CDR3 DNA is TGTGCCAGCAGCGCAGGGGTTCGGGAGACCCAGTACTTC. Its protein product is CASSAGVRETQYF.